This T cell receptor beta chain is drawn from a study of cytomegalovirus exposure and HLA in healthy donors. General study findings and limits: Evidence from a later analysis indicated that most CMV-associated TCR beta chains looked HLA-restricted. Among donors in an Asian-associated ancestry cluster, a later analysis reportedly found fewer N-insertions than the approximately 700-donor mean. Some V segments, including TRBV6-2 and TRBV6-3, were excluded as indistinguishable. Researchers counted roughly 160 TCR beta chains as cytomegalovirus-associated.

The CDR3 has 14 amino acids. V lost 6 bases and J 6 bases, leaving 17 bases between the germline ends. The germline CDR1 and CDR2 sequences are MDHEN and SYDVKM. Comments on this clone: Its matching antigen is unknown.

This PCR relied on a set of 60 Vbeta primers and 13 Jbeta primers. TCRdb's table, derived via immunoSEQ multiplex PCR, lists solely in-frame clones and lacks some. The data contain 170,000 or so clones, 70% to 85% of them singletons. This receptor was taken from a woman aged 60-75 years in good health and CMV-seropositive. V usage is TRBV28 and J usage is TRBJ1-1; unclear D gene. Specimen: PBMCs. Written as DNA, the CDR3 is TGTGCCAGCAGAGCGAAGCGGAGGTTGGCTGAAGCTTTCTTT. Translating it yields CASRAKRRLAEAFF.